This TCR beta chain was recovered during a study of T cell therapy after organ transplantation. In the study overall: Blood for the long-term post-therapy sample came 20 to 29 weeks after therapy.

Noted time point: 20-29 weeks after completion of therapy. Drug-resistant or recurrent cytomegalovirus affected these solid-organ transplant recipient patients. General study findings and limits: Nonresponder repertoires showed strong pretherapy expansions, barely changing post-therapy.

The protocol was immunoSEQ multiplex PCR, while the TCRdb copy is restricted to in-frame clones and leaves out a portion. The profile shows around 1,800 clones, over 85% of them singletons. Concerning this clone: What it binds is unknown.

Germline assignment: CDR1 SEHNR and CDR2 FQNEAQ (reference sequence). The V end lost 5 bases, the J end lost 2 bases, and 12 bases lay between the germline ends. The CDR3 runs to 14 residues. The TCR comes from a human patient who had received a solid organ transplant and had CMV disease. Some T cells here may be from the graft donor. The gene calls are TRBV7-9 and TRBJ2-5, with D perhaps TRBD2 (5 bases). Sequenced material: CD8+ T cells from blood, taken after autologous CMV-specific T cell therapy. DNA for the CDR3: TGTGCCAGCAGCGAACAGAGACTACAAGAGACCCAGTACTTC. It encodes CASSEQRLQETQYF.